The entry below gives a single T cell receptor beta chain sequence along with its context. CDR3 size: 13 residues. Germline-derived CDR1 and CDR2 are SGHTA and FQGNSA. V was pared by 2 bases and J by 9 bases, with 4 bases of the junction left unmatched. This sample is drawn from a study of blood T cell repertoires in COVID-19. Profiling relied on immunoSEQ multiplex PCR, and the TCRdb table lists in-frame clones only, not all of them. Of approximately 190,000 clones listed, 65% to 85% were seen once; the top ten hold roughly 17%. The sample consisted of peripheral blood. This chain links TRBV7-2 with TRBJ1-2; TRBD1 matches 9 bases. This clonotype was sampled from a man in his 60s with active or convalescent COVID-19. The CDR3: CASSLKGTGSYTF. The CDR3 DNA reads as TGTGCCAGCAGCTTAAAGGGGACAGGGAGCTACACCTTC.